A selection of T cell receptor beta chains follows, all from one sample in a study of blood T cell repertoires in COVID-19. Sequenced by immunoSEQ multiplex PCR; TCRdb stores in-frame clones only, minus some. The sample shows 200,000 to 300,000 clones, around 85% of them seen only once. Source material: PBMCs or T cells enriched from blood (not recorded which). All receptors derive from a woman in her 50s with acute COVID-19. CDR3s include the opening cysteine and the closing phenylalanine or tryptophan. Each record gives: V gene, J gene, CDR3 protein.

TRBV29-1	TRBJ2-7	CSVSEHPYEQYF
TRBV7-2	TRBJ2-5	CASSFNGQGTQETQYF
TRBV19	TRBJ1-1	CASSIVDMNTEAFF
TRBV6-5	TRBJ2-1	CASSPGFGAPNEQFF
TRBV30	TRBJ2-1	CAWRGAYNEQFF
TRBV7-8	TRBJ2-1	CASSRESGSNSYNEQFF
TRBV10-1	TRBJ2-3	CASSDPPGTDTQYF
TRBV10-3	TRBJ2-1	CAISESIGGRNEQFF
TRBV6-5	TRBJ1-2	CASRPWGQGPGYTF
TRBV7-9	TRBJ1-3	CASSLARSGAGNTIYF
TRBV6-2/TRBV6-3	TRBJ2-7	CASSLSGSLREQYF
TRBV7-3	TRBJ1-1	CASSLTALNTEAFF
TRBV29-1	TRBJ2-1	CSVEGASGGAYNEQFF
TRBV5-6	TRBJ1-2	CASSSGPGQGANYGYTF
TRBV3-1/TRBV3-2	TRBJ2-2	CASSPRTRGGGELFF
TRBV30	TRBJ2-3	CAWSPSRDTQYF
TRBV2	TRBJ1-5	CASLGTGRRSNQPQHF
TRBV7-2	TRBJ1-5	CASSLRGRDQPQHF
TRBV6-5	TRBJ1-2	CASGDRGRINYGYTF
TRBV7-8	TRBJ1-4	CASSTLQGGEKLFF
TRBV6-5	TRBJ1-2	CASSYGTGIVGYTF
TRBV11-2	TRBJ2-7	CASSLSWSGGSSYEQYF
TRBV25-1	TRBJ1-5	CASSDHRGVGNQPQHF
TRBV19	TRBJ1-4	CASNPNRNEKLFF
TRBV27	TRBJ1-4	CASSSRGQAGEKLFF
TRBV3-1/TRBV3-2	TRBJ1-1	CASSQGTVNTEAFF
TRBV6-5	TRBJ1-1	CASSSDRAAPVAFF
TRBV2	TRBJ2-7	CASSVAGGWEQYF
TRBV6-5	TRBJ1-2	CASSYSRGQNYGYTF
TRBV11-2	TRBJ1-2	CASSRQGDGYGYTF
TRBV29-1	TRBJ1-4	CSVEETSEKLFF
TRBV7-4	TRBJ2-7	CASSAWRVGQYF
TRBV19	TRBJ2-2	CASSDRGAGELFF
TRBV18	TRBJ2-1	CASSRTQRGANNEQFF
TRBV10-3	TRBJ2-7	CAIRDPTGGYEQYF